The rows below give T cell receptor beta chains drawn from one sample of a study of blood T cell repertoires in COVID-19. Libraries were prepared by immunoSEQ multiplex PCR; TCRdb keeps only in-frame clonotypes and omits some of them. The profile shows over 200,000 clones, around 80% of them singletons. The sequenced sample consisted of peripheral blood. These receptor sequences come from a human donor in a cohort sampled during active COVID-19. Each CDR3 is given with its conserved first and last residue.

V gene,CDR3 length,J gene,CDR3 protein
TRBV5-6,13,TRBJ2-7,CASSFNGGYEQYF
TRBV29-1,13,TRBJ2-5,CSVELRAAETQYF
TRBV6-2/TRBV6-3,18,TRBJ2-7,CASSYQVREVLWTYEQYF
TRBV27,15,TRBJ1-2,CASSSHSDRVYGYTF
TRBV11-2,14,TRBJ1-6,CASSLGGRAQPLHF
TRBV30,14,TRBJ1-6,CAWSTGQGNSPLHF
TRBV6-5,14,TRBJ2-5,CASGSGRLLETQYF
TRBV20-1,14,TRBJ2-3,CSASLGKAGDTQYF
TRBV15,17,TRBJ2-3,CATSKEGEGEETDTQYF
TRBV18,14,TRBJ1-5,CASSGQGFDQPQHF
TRBV28,16,TRBJ1-2,CASSLIGTGTNYGYTF
TRBV19,15,TRBJ2-2,CASSRGRGRTGELFF
TRBV7-2,16,TRBJ2-2,CASSARVASQSGELFF
TRBV10-3,12,TRBJ1-2,CAISDILSGYTF
TRBV2,13,TRBJ1-1,CASSRTGGSEAFF
TRBV9,12,TRBJ2-7,CASSPGKAEQYF
TRBV7-2,16,TRBJ2-7,CASSLSGGRAPYEQYF
TRBV6-5,15,TRBJ2-2,CASSMVGGPTGELFF
TRBV4-1,14,TRBJ2-7,CASSQLQVSYEQYF
TRBV7-9,15,TRBJ2-1,CASTRAGGRYNEQFF
TRBV7-3,11,TRBJ2-1,CASSLHNEQFF
TRBV20-1,10,TRBJ2-3,CSANRGGQYF
TRBV4-2,17,TRBJ1-5,CASSPNTAGLSNQPQHF
TRBV6-6,11,TRBJ1-1,CASSYANEAFF
TRBV7-2,16,TRBJ1-3,CASSLAGTHTGNTIYF
TRBV27,14,TRBJ2-2,CASSFRDSSGELFF
TRBV7-8,15,TRBJ2-1,CASSLGGTHYNEQFF
TRBV5-8,15,TRBJ2-7,CASSPAPSRTYEQYF
TRBV7-9,17,TRBJ1-3,CASSLLPGAYSGNTIYF
TRBV7-9,15,TRBJ2-3,CASSLELSRTDTQYF
TRBV12-3/TRBV12-4,13,TRBJ1-2,CASRSGQLYGYTF
TRBV4-3,18,TRBJ2-6,CASSQKTSFSSGANVLTF
TRBV19,12,TRBJ2-1,CASTMTSGRLFF
TRBV5-8,14,TRBJ2-7,CASSLGSGAHEQYF